The 9 T cell receptor beta chains given below trace back to one sample, sequenced in a study of tumor and adjacent non-tumor tissue in lung cancer (dated by TCRdb to the late 2010s). RNA was isolated from bulk, unsorted tissue, and RNA quality was assessed with a NanoDrop ND-1000 and an Agilent 2100. Libraries were constructed by multiplex PCR. Sequencing was performed on an Illumina HiSeq 2500. Following protocols modified from ARM-PCR, the researchers constructed TCRbeta libraries through three rounds of nested PCR with primers (Table S4). In-frame beta chains were kept once TCRdb had trimmed the public reads at Q25 with fastp and called clones with MiXCR. Merged by CDR3 protein, the rows form single entries marked with the most common genes and DNA. Present in this sample are roughly 70,000 distinct CDR3 sequences, approximately 73% of which were seen just once. The ten most abundant clones make up roughly 28% of the sample.

Input material: lung tumor tissue. These receptors originate from a man in his sixties with non-small cell lung cancer.

About this clonotype itself: A clone one base away is much larger, so this may be a read error. V is TRBV28 and J is TRBJ2-7, with D possibly matching TRBD2 (7 bases). Deletions cut 5 bases from V and 3 bases from J, with 14 bases between. The CDR3 consists of 14 residues. Per germline, CDR1 MDHEN and CDR2 SYDVKM. In DNA form, the CDR3 reads TGTGCCAGCAGTCCGGGTAGGGGGGGCTACGAGCAGTACTTC. Amino acid sequence: CASSPGRGGYEQYF.

The sample holds a few counts of this clonotype. The J gene is TRBJ1-1, the V gene TRBV11-1; unclear D gene. The V end was cut by 0 bases, the J end by 7 bases, with 9 bases between. The germline gives CDR1 SGHAT, CDR2 FQDESV (reference sequence). This CDR3 is built from 13 residues. The CDR3 nucleotides read TGTGCCAGCAGCTTAGCGCCTGGGGTTGAAGCTTTCTTT. Its protein product is CASSLAPGVEAFF.

The chain couples TRBV20-1 to TRBJ1-6; 7 nucleotides match TRBD1. This CDR3 has 20 residues. Germline V gene sequence: CDR1 DFQATT, CDR2 SNEGSKA (reference sequence). V trimming: 0 bases; J trimming: 11 bases; junction bases outside the gene matches: 25. As DNA, the CDR3 is TGCAGTGCTAGAGACCACGCGAGCCAATTGAGACAGGGTTTGGTTACACCCCTCCACTTT. Its translation is CSARDHASQLRQGLVTPLHF.

This clonotype has a count of ten or more. The chain recombines TRBV5-1 with TRBJ2-2; D is uncertain. V was pared by 0 bases and J by 4 bases, with 4 bases between. CDR3 length: 13 residues. From germline, CDR1 is SGHRS and CDR2 YFSETQ. The CDR3 loop is CASSLGGTGELFF. DNA of the CDR3: TGCGCCAGCAGCTTGGGGGGCACCGGGGAGCTGTTTTTT.

Turning to this clonotype: Mismatch with germline at one junction end may stem from a read error. The rearrangement links TRBV6-2 or TRBV6-3 to TRBJ2-7; 8 bases agree with TRBD2. CDR3 length: 17 amino acids. Germline-derived CDR1 and CDR2 are MNHEY and SVGEGT. This CDR3 reads CASSQTPGPAGVYEQYF. Here the CDR3 DNA reads TGTGCTAGCAGTCAAACTCCGGGACCAGCGGGAGTCTACGAGCAGTACTTC.

About this clonotype itself: Compared with germline, one end of the junction differs, possibly owing to a read error. The rearrangement uses TRBV20-1 and TRBJ2-1, with 10 nucleotides matching TRBD2. The V gene's germline CDR1 is DFQATT and CDR2 SNEGSKA (reference sequence). The length of the CDR3 is 16 residues. The CDR3 DNA reads as TGCAATGCTAGAGGTGGACTAGCGGAAACGTGGGATGAGCAGTTCTTC. Residues: CNARGGLAETWDEQFF.

A remark on this clonotype: The CDR3 does not close with the conserved phenylalanine or tryptophan, likely indicating a read error. The chain uses TRBV6-6 and TRBJ2-5, with a tentative D call TRBD1 (6 bases). With 4 bases removed from V and 2 bases from J, the gap between germline ends came to 14 bases. This CDR3 is 15 amino acids long. Germline CDR1 and CDR2: MNHNY and SVGAGI (reference sequence). CDR3 sequence (DNA): TGTGCCAGCAGTTTCCCAAAGGGGGATCAAGAGACCCAGTACCTC. It specifies CASSFPKGDQETQYL.

Turning to this clonotype: The junction differs from germline at one of its ends, possibly a read error. The CDR3 nucleotides are TGCGCCAGCAGTGATGAGGGAGGGGAGCCACGTCAGCCCCAGAATTTT. It yields the protein CASSDEGGEPRQPQNF. V gene TRBV10-2 combines with J gene TRBJ1-5; TRBD1 is a possible D gene (5 bases). The CDR3 contains 16 residues. The germline V gene has CDR1 WSHSY and CDR2 SAAADI.

Turning to this clonotype: A much larger clone differs by one base, so this may be a read error. The CDR3 here is CASNLRGGNEQYF. In DNA form, the CDR3 reads TGTGCCAGCAACTTGAGGGGAGGAAACGAGCAGTACTTC. The chain links TRBV5-4 to TRBJ2-7; D is possibly TRBD2 (6 bases). Germline V lookup: CDR1 SGHNT, CDR2 YYREEE (reference sequence). This CDR3 spans 13 amino acids.